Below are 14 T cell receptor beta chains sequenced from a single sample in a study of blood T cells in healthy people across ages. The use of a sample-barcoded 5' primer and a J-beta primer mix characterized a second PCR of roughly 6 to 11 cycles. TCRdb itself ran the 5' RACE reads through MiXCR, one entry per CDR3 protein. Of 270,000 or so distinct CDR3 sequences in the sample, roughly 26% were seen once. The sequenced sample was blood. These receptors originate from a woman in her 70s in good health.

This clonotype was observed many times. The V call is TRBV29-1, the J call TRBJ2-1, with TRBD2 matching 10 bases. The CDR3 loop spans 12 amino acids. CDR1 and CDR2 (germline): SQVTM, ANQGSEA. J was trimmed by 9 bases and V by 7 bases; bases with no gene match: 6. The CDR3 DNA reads TGCAGCGGTCTAGCGGGAGCCACTGAGCAGTTCTTC. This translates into CSGLAGATEQFF.

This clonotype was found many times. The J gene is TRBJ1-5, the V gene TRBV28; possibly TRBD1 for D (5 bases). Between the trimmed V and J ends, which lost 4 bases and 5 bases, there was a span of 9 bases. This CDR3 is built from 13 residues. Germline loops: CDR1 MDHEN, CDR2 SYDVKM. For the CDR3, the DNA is TGTGCCAGCAGTTGGGGGGTTGATCAGCCCCAGCATTTT. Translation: CASSWGVDQPQHF. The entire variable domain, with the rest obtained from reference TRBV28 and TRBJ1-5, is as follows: DVKVTQSSRYLVKRTGEKVFLECVQDMDHENMFWYRQDPGLGLRLIYFSYDVKMKEKGDIPEGYSVSREKKERFSLILESASTNQTSMYLCASSWGVDQPQHFGDGTRLSIL.

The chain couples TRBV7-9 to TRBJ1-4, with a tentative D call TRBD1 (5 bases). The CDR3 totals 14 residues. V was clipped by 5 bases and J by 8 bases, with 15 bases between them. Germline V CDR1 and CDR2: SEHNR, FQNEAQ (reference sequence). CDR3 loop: CASSHLTVGEKLFF. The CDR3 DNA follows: TGTGCCAGCAGCCACCTGACAGTGGGAGAAAAACTGTTTTTT.

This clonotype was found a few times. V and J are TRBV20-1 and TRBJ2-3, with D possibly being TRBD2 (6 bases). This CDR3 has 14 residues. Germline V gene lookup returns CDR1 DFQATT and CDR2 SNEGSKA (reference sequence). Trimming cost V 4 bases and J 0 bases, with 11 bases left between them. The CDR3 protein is CSANPSDSTDTQYF. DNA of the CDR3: TGCAGTGCTAACCCTAGCGACAGCACAGATACGCAGTATTTT.

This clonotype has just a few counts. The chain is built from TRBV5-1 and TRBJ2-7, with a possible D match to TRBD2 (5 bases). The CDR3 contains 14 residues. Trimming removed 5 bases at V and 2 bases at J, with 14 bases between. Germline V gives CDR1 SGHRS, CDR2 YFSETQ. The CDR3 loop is CASRRTSVTYEQYF. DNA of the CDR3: TGCGCCAGCAGGCGAACTAGTGTGACCTACGAGCAGTACTTC.

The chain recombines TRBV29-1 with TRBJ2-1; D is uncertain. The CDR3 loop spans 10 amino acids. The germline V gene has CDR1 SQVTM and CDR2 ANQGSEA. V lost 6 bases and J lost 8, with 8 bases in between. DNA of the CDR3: TGCAGCGTCCTATATGATGAGCAGTTCTTC. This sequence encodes CSVLYDEQFF.

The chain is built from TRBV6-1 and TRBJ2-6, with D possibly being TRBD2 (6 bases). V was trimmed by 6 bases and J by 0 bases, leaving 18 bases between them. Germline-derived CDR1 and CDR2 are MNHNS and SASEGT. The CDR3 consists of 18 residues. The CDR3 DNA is TGTGCCAGCAGCCTAACGCGGGACTGGTCCTCTGGGGCCAACGTCCTGACTTTC. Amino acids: CASSLTRDWSSGANVLTF.

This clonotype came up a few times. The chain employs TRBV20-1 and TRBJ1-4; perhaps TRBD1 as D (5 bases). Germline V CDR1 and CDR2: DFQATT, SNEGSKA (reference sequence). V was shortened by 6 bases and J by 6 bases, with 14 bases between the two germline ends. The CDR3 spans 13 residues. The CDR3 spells CSASDTSYEKLFF. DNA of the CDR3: TGCAGTGCCTCGGACACCTCCTATGAAAAACTGTTTTTT.

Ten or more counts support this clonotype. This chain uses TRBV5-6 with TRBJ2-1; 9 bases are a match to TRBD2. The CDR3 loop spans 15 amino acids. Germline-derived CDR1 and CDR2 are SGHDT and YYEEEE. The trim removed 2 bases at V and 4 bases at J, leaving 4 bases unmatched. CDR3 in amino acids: CASSFVTSGYNEQFF. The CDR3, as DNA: TGTGCCAGCAGCTTTGTGACTAGCGGATACAATGAGCAGTTCTTC.

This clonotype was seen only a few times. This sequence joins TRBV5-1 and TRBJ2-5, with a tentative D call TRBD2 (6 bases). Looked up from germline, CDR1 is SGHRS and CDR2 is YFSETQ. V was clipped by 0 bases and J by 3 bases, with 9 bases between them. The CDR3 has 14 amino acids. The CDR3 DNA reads TGCGCCAGCAGCTTGGAAGGCGGGAAAGAGACCCAGTACTTC. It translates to CASSLEGGKETQYF.

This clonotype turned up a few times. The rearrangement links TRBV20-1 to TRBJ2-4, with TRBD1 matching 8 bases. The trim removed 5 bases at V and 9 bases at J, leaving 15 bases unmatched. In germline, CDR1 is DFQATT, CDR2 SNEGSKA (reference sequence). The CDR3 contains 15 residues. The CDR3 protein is CSAGNDRGYVGIQYF. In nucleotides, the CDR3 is TGCAGTGCTGGAAACGACAGGGGATATGTGGGCATTCAGTACTTC.

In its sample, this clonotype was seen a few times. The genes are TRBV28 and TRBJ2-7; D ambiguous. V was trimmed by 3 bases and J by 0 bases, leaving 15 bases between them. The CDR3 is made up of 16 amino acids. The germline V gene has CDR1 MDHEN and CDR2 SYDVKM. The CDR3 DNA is TGTGCCAGCAGTTTTGATTTCCTTACAGCCTCCTACGAGCAGTACTTC. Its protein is CASSFDFLTASYEQYF.

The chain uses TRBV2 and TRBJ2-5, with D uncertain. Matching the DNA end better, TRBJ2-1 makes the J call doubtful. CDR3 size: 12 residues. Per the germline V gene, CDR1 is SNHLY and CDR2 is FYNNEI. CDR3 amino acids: CASSELYNEQFF. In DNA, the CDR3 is TGTGCCAGCAGTGAGCTGTACAATGAGCAGTTCTTC.

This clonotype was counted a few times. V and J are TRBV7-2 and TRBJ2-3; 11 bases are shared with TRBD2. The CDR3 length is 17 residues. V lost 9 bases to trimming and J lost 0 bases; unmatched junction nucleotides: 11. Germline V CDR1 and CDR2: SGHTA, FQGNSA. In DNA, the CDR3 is TGTGCCAGTAGCCTCGGGACTAGCGGACCCAGCACAGATACGCAGTATTTT. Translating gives CASSLGTSGPSTDTQYF.